These 32 T cell receptor beta chains were sequenced from one sample in a study of blood T cell repertoires in COVID-19 (dated by TCRdb to 2020 to 2022). The library came from the immunoSEQ multiplex PCR assay. In its TCRdb copy, this immuneACCESS table keeps in-frame sequences only and misses some clones. Where compared with another copy, unresolved V genes explain less than half of these, and the others have no known cause. For this sample the table gives fewer than 450,000 clones, of which around nine tenths were detected only once. Of the sample, roughly 3.4% is held by the ten largest clones. The sequenced material came from peripheral blood. The receptors originated from a woman younger than 35 who had recovered from COVID-19.

The chain uses TRBV5-6 and TRBJ1-5; D call uncertain. V was shortened by 4 bases and J by 2 bases, with 10 bases between the two germline ends. The CDR3 runs to 14 residues. Germline V gene data show CDR1 as SGHDT and CDR2 as YYEEEE. CDR3 loop: CASSDTRGNQPQHF. The CDR3 DNA is TGTGCCAGCAGCGATACGCGGGGCAATCAGCCCCAGCATTTT.

This clone was counted once. The chain couples TRBV24-1 to TRBJ2-7; D gene uncertain. CDR3 length: 12 amino acids. V gave up 2 bases and J gave up 3 bases, with 4 bases separating them. Germline CDR1 is KGHDR and CDR2 is SFDVKD. For the CDR3, the DNA is TGTGCCACCAGTGATTGCGGCTACGAGCAGTACGTC. Protein product: CATSDCGYEQYV.

V and J are TRBV19 and TRBJ2-1; 7 bases are a match to TRBD2. The germline CDR1 and CDR2 sequences are LNHDA and SQIVND (reference sequence). This CDR3 has 13 residues. V was clipped by 5 bases and J by 5 bases; unmatched bases: 3. The CDR3 here is CASSVGGDNEQFF. The CDR3 DNA follows: TGTGCCAGTAGTGTGGGGGGGGACAATGAGCAGTTCTTC.

This sequence joins TRBV7-9 and TRBJ2-3, with 8 nucleotides matching TRBD1. CDR1 and CDR2 (germline): SEHNR, FQNEAQ (reference sequence). The CDR3 has 15 amino acids. After removal of 4 bases from V and 5 bases from J, the junction contained 8 bases not matched to a gene. CDR3 sequence: CASSSGQDAGDTQYF. The CDR3 nucleotides are TGTGCCAGCAGCTCGGGACAGGACGCCGGAGATACGCAGTATTTT.

The chain uses TRBV20-1 and TRBJ2-7; TRBD1 matches at 8 bases. Germline V gene lookup returns CDR1 DFQATT and CDR2 SNEGSKA (reference sequence). This CDR3 spans 14 amino acids. Trimming at V came to 3 bases and at J to 3 bases, leaving 7 bases not matched to a gene. CDR3 coding DNA: TGCAGTGCTAGTTGGGCCGACAGGGGCTACGAGCAGTACGTC. Its protein product is CSASWADRGYEQYV.

The chain employs TRBV7-9 and TRBJ2-1; 11 nucleotides line up with TRBD1. This CDR3 region has 14 residues. V was pared by 8 bases and J by 8 bases, with 8 bases of the junction left unmatched. Germline V lookup: CDR1 SEHNR, CDR2 FQNEAQ (reference sequence). The CDR3, as DNA: TGTGCCAGCGGACGGACAGGGGGCTTCCATGAGCAGTTCTTC. Residues: CASGRTGGFHEQFF.

The chain combines TRBV27 with TRBJ2-1; tentatively, D is TRBD1 (5 bases). Between the trimmed V and J ends, which lost 2 bases and 2 bases, there was a span of 22 bases. The germline V gene has CDR1 MNHEY and CDR2 SMNVEV (reference sequence). The CDR3 spans 19 residues. CDR3 region: CASSLSIGAGQGTYNEQFF. As DNA, the CDR3 is TGTGCCAGCAGTTTAAGTATTGGGGCAGGGCAAGGGACCTACAATGAGCAGTTCTTC.

This clone has a single count. This chain links TRBV7-8 with TRBJ2-1; perhaps TRBD2 as D (6 bases). Trimming took off 2 bases at V and 0 bases at J, with 8 bases between the two ends. The CDR3 is 15 residues long. The germline gives CDR1 SGHVS, CDR2 FQNEAQ. CDR3 nucleotides: TGTGCCAGCAGCTTACGGCGGGGCTCCTACAATGAGCAGTTCTTC. Translated: CASSLRRGSYNEQFF.

The CDR3 reads CASSLRGNSYEQYV. DNA for the CDR3: TGTGCCAGCAGCTTGCGCGGAAATTCCTACGAGCAGTACGTC. The chain uses TRBV5-6 and TRBJ2-7; D is uncertain. The length of the CDR3 is 14 residues. V was clipped by 1 base and J by 1 base, with 9 bases between them. The germline V gene has CDR1 SGHDT and CDR2 YYEEEE.

This chain connects TRBV19 to TRBJ2-7; no definite D call. There are 14 residues in the CDR3. Trimming cost V 1 base and J 2 bases, with 9 bases left between them. Germline CDR1 is LNHDA and CDR2 is SQIVND (reference sequence). The CDR3 region has the DNA TGTGCCAGTAGTATAGTCCGAGGCACCTACGAGCAGTACGTC. Residues: CASSIVRGTYEQYV.

This clone was seen only once. The rearrangement uses TRBV20-1 and TRBJ1-2; TRBD1 aligns across 7 bases. The CDR3 sequence is 14 residues long. V shed 3 bases, J shed 4 bases, and the junction held 8 bases outside the gene matches. CDR1 is DFQATT, CDR2 SNEGSKA, per germline (reference sequence). The CDR3 DNA reads as TGCAGTGCTAGTCAGGGGGGCGTCGGCTATGGCTACACCTTC. This encodes CSASQGGVGYGYTF.

The chain employs TRBV7-6 and TRBJ2-1, with 13 nucleotides matching TRBD2. Germline-derived CDR1 and CDR2 are SGHVS and FNYEAQ. V lost 5 bases and J lost 5; bases outside the gene matches: 6. This CDR3 spans 16 amino acids. The CDR3 nucleotides read TGTGCCAGCAGCGCCAGACTAGCGGGAGGTAACAATGAGCAGTTCTTC. Translated: CASSARLAGGNNEQFF.

The gene calls are TRBV4-3 and TRBJ2-1; D possibly corresponds to TRBD2 (5 bases). Deletions cut 5 bases from V and 4 bases from J, with 12 bases between. Looked up from germline, CDR1 is LGHNA and CDR2 is YSLEER. This CDR3 is 14 amino acids long. CDR3 sequence: CASSVSRGYNEQFF. The CDR3, as DNA: TGCGCCAGCAGCGTTAGTCGGGGATACAATGAGCAGTTCTTC.

This clone was found a few times. A much larger clone lies one base from this, so it may be a read error. Distinct nucleotide sequences in the sample also encode this CDR3. V is TRBV19 and J is TRBJ1-1; possible D gene TRBD1, 5 bases. V was cut by 6 bases and J by 0 bases, with 11 bases left in between. The CDR3 loop spans 14 amino acids. Germline V lookup: CDR1 LNHDA, CDR2 SQIVND (reference sequence). The CDR3 bases are TGTGCCAGTAGCTGGGGCAGGATGAACACTGAAGCTTTCTTT. This gives the protein CASSWGRMNTEAFF. The whole variable domain, filled in from reference TRBV19 and TRBJ1-1, reads DGGITQSPKYLFRKEGQNVTLSCEQNLNHDAMYWYRQDPGQGLRLIYYSQIVNDFQKGDIAEGYSVSREKKESFPLTVTSAQKNPTAFYLCASSWGRMNTEAFFGQGTRLTVV.

The chain links TRBV5-1 to TRBJ1-5; TRBD1 agrees at 10 bases. Losses at the gene ends were 4 bases for V and 2 bases for J; bases not matched to a gene: 3. Looked up from germline, CDR1 is SGHRS and CDR2 is YFSETQ. This CDR3 has 15 amino acids. The CDR3 sequence: CASSPGTGGNQPQHF. DNA for the CDR3: TGCGCCAGCAGCCCTGGGACAGGGGGCAATCAGCCCCAGCATTTT.

The rearrangement uses TRBV2 and TRBJ1-5; 8 bases agree with TRBD1. Germline lookup yields CDR1 SNHLY and CDR2 FYNNEI. After removal of 7 bases from V and 7 bases from J, the junction contained 9 bases not matched to a gene. This CDR3 has 14 residues. CDR3 protein: CASTFGQGNQPQHF. DNA of the CDR3: TGTGCCAGCACTTTCGGACAGGGTAACCAGCCCCAGCATTTT.

This chain connects TRBV6-5 to TRBJ1-1; 9 bases align to TRBD1. J lost 5 bases, V lost 4 bases, and 5 bases had no gene match. The germline V gene encodes CDR1 MNHEY and CDR2 SVGAGI. The CDR3 spans 14 residues. CDR3 sequence (DNA): TGTGCCAGCAGTTTACAGGGGGCAAGGACTGAAGCTTTCTTT. Its protein is CASSLQGARTEAFF.

The chain uses TRBV11-3 and TRBJ2-5; D unclear. Trimming shortened V by 1 base and J by 5 bases, and 5 bases separated the two germline ends. This CDR3 has 12 residues. Per the germline V gene, CDR1 is SGHNT and CDR2 is YENEEA. The DNA for the CDR3 is TGTGCCAGCAGCTTAGTCACTGAGACCCAGTACTTC. This sequence encodes CASSLVTETQYF.

Note on this clone: The same CDR3 is also encoded by other DNA sequences in this sample. The genes are TRBV7-2 and TRBJ2-1; 12 nucleotides line up with TRBD2. Germline values: CDR1 SGHTA, CDR2 FQGNSA. The ends lost 5 bases at V and 4 bases at J; junction bases unmatched: 6. The CDR3 has 16 residues. In nucleotides, the CDR3 is TGTGCCAGCAGCCCACGGACTAGCGGGATATACAATGAGCAGTTCTTC. It is translated as CASSPRTSGIYNEQFF. The variable domain in full, completed from reference TRBV7-2 and TRBJ2-1, reads GAGVSQSPSNKVTEKGKDVELRCDPISGHTALYWYRQSLGQGLEFLIYFQGNSAPDKSGLPSDRFSAERTGGSVSTLTIQRTQQEDSAVYLCASSPRTSGIYNEQFFGPGTRLTVL.

The rearrangement links TRBV7-8 to TRBJ2-3; D perhaps matches TRBD1 (5 bases). This CDR3 region has 13 residues. Germline CDR1 is SGHVS and CDR2 is FQNEAQ. The V end lost 7 bases, the J end lost 7 bases, and 15 bases lay between the germline ends. CDR3 residues: CASNPDRLNTQYF. CDR3 DNA: TGTGCCAGCAACCCCGACAGACTCAATACGCAGTATTTT.

This clone has a handful of counts. The chain is built from TRBV10-3 and TRBJ2-4, with 8 bases that match TRBD2. The ends lost 3 bases at V and 7 bases at J; junction bases unmatched: 8. CDR3 length: 15 amino acids. CDR1 and CDR2 (germline): ENHRY, SYGVKD. The CDR3 DNA is TGTGCCATCAGTGAACAAAGCGGGGGAGTGAACATTCAGTACTTC. Protein product: CAISEQSGGVNIQYF.

The chain couples TRBV18 to TRBJ1-4; D is unresolved. This CDR3 has 15 amino acids. Trimming took 4 bases from V and 3 from J, leaving 12 bases between them. CDR1 is KGHSH, CDR2 LQKENI, per germline. Here the CDR3 reads CASSREREANEKLFF. In DNA, the CDR3 is TGTGCCAGCTCACGGGAGCGGGAGGCTAATGAAAAACTGTTTTTT. Filled out from reference TRBV18 and TRBJ1-4, the complete variable domain reads NAGVMQNPRHLVRRRGQEARLRCSPMKGHSHVYWYRQLPEEGLKFMVYLQKENIIDESGMPKERFSAEFPKEGPSILRIQQVVRGDSAAYFCASSREREANEKLFFGSGTQLSVL.

The chain has TRBV5-5 and TRBJ2-3; TRBD2 aligns across 11 bases. Germline V gene data show CDR1 as SGHKS and CDR2 as YYEKEE (reference sequence). The CDR3 is 18 amino acids. The V segment lost 3 bases and the J segment 2 bases; nucleotides outside the gene matches: 11. In DNA form, the CDR3 reads TGTGCCAGCAGCTCCCCAACGACGGGACTAGCGGACACAGATACGCAGTATTTT. Translating gives CASSSPTTGLADTDTQYF.

The V call is TRBV10-2, the J call TRBJ2-1, with 8 bases identical to TRBD1. Germline V CDR1 and CDR2: WSHSY, SAAADI. J lost 5 bases, V lost 0 bases, and 15 bases had no gene match. The CDR3 extends over 19 amino acids. The CDR3 here is CASSESYYRTGKGDNEQFF. Written as DNA, the CDR3 is TGCGCCAGCAGTGAGTCCTATTACCGGACAGGGAAGGGCGACAATGAGCAGTTCTTC.

The chain couples TRBV6-2 or TRBV6-3 to TRBJ1-6, with D tentatively TRBD1 (5 bases). The germline V gene encodes CDR1 MNHEY and CDR2 SVGEGT. The ends were cut back, 6 bases at V and 7 bases at J, with 16 bases in the middle. This CDR3 is 15 amino acids long. CDR3 DNA: TGTGCCAGCAGCTGGGACTTCGAGAGGAATTCACCCCTCCACTTT. Translation gives CASSWDFERNSPLHF.

This clone was detected only once. This chain joins TRBV5-8 and TRBJ1-4; D perhaps matches TRBD1 (6 bases). Trimming shortened V by 2 bases and J by 5 bases, and 13 bases separated the two germline ends. Germline V gene data show CDR1 as SGHTS and CDR2 as YDEGEE. The CDR3 is 15 residues long. CDR3 sequence: CASSFQQGDNEKLFF. CDR3 bases: TGTGCCAGCAGCTTCCAACAGGGAGACAATGAAAAACTGTTTTTT.

A single count supports this clone. The gene calls are TRBV27 and TRBJ2-2; 11 bases are shared with TRBD1. Germline V gene data show CDR1 as MNHEY and CDR2 as SMNVEV (reference sequence). The CDR3 runs 15 residues. The V and J ends lost 5 bases and 5 bases, in that order; junction bases with no gene match: 4. The DNA for the CDR3 is TGTGCCAGCAGTGTGGGACAGGGGGTAACCGGGGAGCTGTTTTTT. This codes for CASSVGQGVTGELFF.

The rearrangement links TRBV6-1 to TRBJ2-1; 9 nucleotides match TRBD1. This CDR3 comprises 16 residues. CDR1 is MNHNS and CDR2 is SASEGT in the germline V gene. After removal of 4 bases from V and 4 bases from J, the junction contained 8 bases not matched to a gene. CDR3 DNA: TGTGCCAGCAGTGGCTACAGGGGGCCTCGGTACAATGAGCAGTTCTTC. It translates to CASSGYRGPRYNEQFF.

V gene TRBV7-2 combines with J gene TRBJ2-5, with 9 nucleotides matching TRBD2. Unmatched junction bases numbered 12, after V lost 5 bases and J lost 5 bases. Germline V gene sequence: CDR1 SGHTA, CDR2 FQGNSA. CDR3 size: 16 residues. The chain's CDR3 is CASSPYIAGAGETQYF. The CDR3, as DNA: TGTGCCAGCAGCCCTTACATAGCGGGAGCAGGGGAGACCCAGTACTTC.

The sample holds one count of this clone. This chain connects TRBV5-6 to TRBJ2-3, with D perhaps TRBD1 (5 bases). V shed 1 base and J shed 8 bases, with 17 bases lying between them. This CDR3 has 15 residues. Germline CDR1 and CDR2: SGHDT and YYEEEE. The CDR3 region has the DNA TGTGCCAGCAGCTTGTTTTGGCCATCTCAGGGTACGCAGTATTTT. Its protein is CASSLFWPSQGTQYF.

The gene calls are TRBV5-1 and TRBJ1-3; D is possibly TRBD1 (5 bases). The CDR3 has 14 amino acids. The germline V and J ends were trimmed by 3 bases and 3 bases, with 10 bases remaining between them. Germline-derived CDR1 and CDR2 are SGHRS and YFSETQ. CDR3 DNA sequence: TGCGCCAGCAGCTGGGGCAATCTTGGAAACACCATATATTTT. This codes for CASSWGNLGNTIYF.

The chain couples TRBV6-6 to TRBJ1-2; 8 bases are shared with TRBD1. Per germline, CDR1 MNHNY and CDR2 SVGAGI (reference sequence). J gave up 7 bases and V 5 bases, and 6 bases lay outside the gene matches. The CDR3 spans 13 residues. CDR3 protein: CASSPQGVSGYTF. In DNA, the CDR3 is TGTGCCAGCAGTCCACAGGGGGTTAGTGGCTACACCTTC.